These 19 T cell receptor beta chains originate from one sample sequenced in a study of cytotoxic CD8 clonotypes in ibrutinib-treated CLL. The protocol was immunoSEQ multiplex PCR, while the TCRdb copy is restricted to in-frame clones and leaves out a portion. Here the sample spans 190,000 or so clones, about 72% being singletons. The source was PBMCs, collected after 24 months of ibrutinib treatment. These receptors all come from a human donor with chronic lymphocytic leukemia.

This clone was detected only once. The J gene is TRBJ2-3, the V gene TRBV5-1, with a possible D match to TRBD1 (6 bases). This CDR3 has 15 residues. The V gene's germline CDR1 is SGHRS and CDR2 YFSETQ. Trimming stripped 4 bases from V and 4 bases from J, with 16 bases between. CDR3 coding DNA: TGCGCCAGCAGCCTGGGATCAGGGGACGCAGATACGCAGTATTTT. It yields the protein CASSLGSGDADTQYF.

This chain uses TRBV2 with TRBJ2-2, with 14 positions matching TRBD2. Germline V CDR1 and CDR2: SNHLY, FYNNEI. V shed 2 bases and J 2 bases; nucleotides not matched to a gene: 4. The CDR3 is 18 amino acids. The CDR3 coding sequence is TGTGCCAGCAGTGAATGGGGGACTAGCGGGGGCAACACCGGGGAGCTGTTTTTT. As protein: CASSEWGTSGGNTGELFF.

The chain carries TRBV7-9 and TRBJ2-5; D unresolved. The CDR3 extends over 13 amino acids. Germline-derived CDR1 and CDR2 are SEHNR and FQNEAQ (reference sequence). V was pared by 5 bases and J by 4 bases, with 11 bases between. CDR3 residues: CASSPWSLETQYF. For the CDR3, the DNA is TGTGCCAGCAGCCCTTGGAGTTTAGAGACCCAGTACTTC.

The chain has TRBV28 and TRBJ1-1; weak D call: TRBD1 (6 bases). The CDR3 has 18 residues. Germline V CDR1 and CDR2: MDHEN, SYDVKM. With 7 bases removed from V and 1 base from J, the gap between germline ends came to 25 bases. This chain's CDR3 is CASIESGALKVANTEAFF. The CDR3 DNA reads TGTGCCAGCATAGAATCGGGGGCACTCAAGGTAGCGAACACTGAAGCTTTCTTT.

This clone turned up a few times. This chain connects TRBV6-5 to TRBJ2-3; D is ambiguous. This CDR3 contains 16 residues. V dropped 2 bases and J dropped 0 bases, with 12 bases sitting between them. Germline CDR1 is MNHEY and CDR2 is SVGAGI. The DNA for the CDR3 is TGTGCCAGCAGTTACAATCACGGATCTAGCACAGATACGCAGTATTTT. It is translated as CASSYNHGSSTDTQYF.

The chain links TRBV7-2 to TRBJ2-3; D gene unclear. CDR1 is SGHTA, CDR2 FQGNSA, per germline. This CDR3 contains 15 residues. Trimming shortened V by 7 bases and J by 0 bases, and 14 bases separated the two germline ends. CDR3 residues: CASNSEALSTDTQYF. In DNA, the CDR3 is TGTGCCAGCAATTCTGAAGCGCTGAGCACAGATACGCAGTATTTT. Full variable domain (missing parts from reference TRBV7-2 and TRBJ2-3): GAGVSQSPSNKVTEKGKDVELRCDPISGHTALYWYRQSLGQGLEFLIYFQGNSAPDKSGLPSDRFSAERTGGSVSTLTIQRTQQEDSAVYLCASNSEALSTDTQYFGPGTRLTVL.

The V call is TRBV29-1, the J call TRBJ2-1; 7 nucleotides agree with TRBD2. V was pared by 7 bases and J by 3 bases, with 6 bases of the junction left unmatched. CDR3 length equals 13 residues. Looked up from germline, CDR1 is SQVTM and CDR2 is ANQGSEA. The CDR3 sequence: CSAAGSNYNEQFF. The CDR3, as DNA: TGCAGCGCAGCGGGAAGTAACTACAATGAGCAGTTCTTC.

This clone was detected only once. The V gene is TRBV4-1, the J gene TRBJ2-3; tentatively, D is TRBD2 (5 bases). There are 15 residues in the CDR3. Germline V gene lookup returns CDR1 MGHRA and CDR2 YSYEKL. The V and J ends lost 1 base and 1 base respectively, with 9 bases between them. Here the CDR3 reads CASSQVTRRTDTQYF. Here the CDR3 DNA reads TGCGCCAGCAGCCAAGTCACTAGACGCACAGATACGCAGTATTTT.

The gene calls are TRBV5-1 and TRBJ2-5; D gene ambiguous. V lost 4 bases and J 1 base, leaving 8 bases between the germline ends. CDR1 is SGHRS, CDR2 YFSETQ, per germline. The CDR3 spans 13 residues. The CDR3 DNA sequence: TGCGCCAGCAGCCCGGGTCCCCAAGAGACCCAGTACTTC. Translated, it gives CASSPGPQETQYF.

The chain recombines TRBV4-3 with TRBJ1-4, with D maybe TRBD1 (6 bases). Deletions cut 0 bases from V and 2 bases from J, with 7 bases between. Germline-derived CDR1 and CDR2 are LGHNA and YSLEER. CDR3 length: 15 residues. The CDR3 here is CASSQETGTNEKLFF. CDR3 bases: TGCGCCAGCAGCCAAGAAACAGGGACTAATGAAAAACTGTTTTTT.

The chain has TRBV9 and TRBJ2-1; unclear D gene. V lost 0 bases to trimming and J lost 9 bases, with 4 bases between them. Germline V gives CDR1 SGDLS, CDR2 YYNGEE. CDR3 size: 11 residues. CDR3 DNA sequence: TGTGCCAGCAGCGTAGGATTTGAGCAGTTCTTC. Translated: CASSVGFEQFF.

The chain's CDR3 is CASSLSSGRGYF. CDR3 nucleotide sequence: TGTGCCAGCAGCTTATCTAGCGGGAGGGGGTATTTT. The V and J genes are TRBV5-6 and TRBJ2-3, with 12 bases aligning to TRBD2. The junction had 3 bases not matched to a gene; V was cut back by 2 bases and J by 14 bases. This CDR3 is 12 amino acids long. CDR1 SGHDT and CDR2 YYEEEE come from the germline V gene. The full variable domain, with the rest looked up from reference TRBV5-6 and TRBJ2-3, is DAGVTQSPTHLIKTRGQQVTLRCSPKSGHDTVSWYQQALGQGPQFIFQYYEEEERQRGNFPDRFSGHQFPNYSSELNVNALLLGDSALYLCASSLSSGRGYFGPGTRLTVL.

The CDR3 reads CASSLEGSYEQYF. CDR3 nucleotide sequence: TGTGCCAGCAGCTTAGAAGGCAGCTACGAGCAGTACTTC. The V call is TRBV11-3, the J call TRBJ2-7; D gene unclear. This CDR3 is 13 amino acids long. Trimming stripped 0 bases from V and 3 bases from J, with 6 bases between. Germline V gene data show CDR1 as SGHNT and CDR2 as YENEEA.

In this sample, this clone turned up a few times. The chain employs TRBV7-2 and TRBJ2-7, with a tentative D call TRBD1 (6 bases). CDR3 length: 13 residues. Germline CDR1 and CDR2: SGHTA and FQGNSA. The V end lost 5 bases, the J end lost 2 bases, and 10 bases lay between the germline ends. The CDR3 reads CASSRDKTYEQYF. DNA of the CDR3: TGTGCCAGCAGCCGGGACAAAACCTACGAGCAGTACTTC.

The table lists this clone with a count of one. The gene calls are TRBV6-6 and TRBJ1-1; maybe TRBD1 (5 bases). The germline V and J ends were trimmed by 5 bases and 1 base, with 11 bases remaining between them. This CDR3 comprises 14 residues. Germline values: CDR1 MNHNY, CDR2 SVGAGI (reference sequence). CDR3 region: CASSLDRRNTEAFF. CDR3 sequence (DNA): TGTGCCAGCAGTCTCGACAGAAGGAACACTGAAGCTTTCTTT.

The sample holds one count of this clone. The J gene is TRBJ2-3, the V gene TRBV10-3; D uncertain. Germline V gives CDR1 ENHRY, CDR2 SYGVKD. The CDR3 loop spans 12 amino acids. Trimming cost V 8 bases and J 2 bases, with 8 bases left between them. The CDR3 sequence: CAIQQYTDTQYF. CDR3 nucleotides: TGTGCCATCCAACAATACACAGATACGCAGTATTTT.

The rearrangement joins TRBV20-1 to TRBJ1-2, with D hard to call. CDR1 and CDR2 (germline): DFQATT, SNEGSKA (reference sequence). With 3 bases removed from V and 6 bases from J, the gap between germline ends came to 5 bases. The CDR3 has 10 residues. The CDR3 DNA follows: TGCAGTGCTAGCCTCGATGGCTACACCTTC. Translating gives CSASLDGYTF.

This clone has just a few counts. This chain joins TRBV5-4 and TRBJ2-1, with 9 bases identical to TRBD2. This CDR3 has 15 amino acids. Germline V gives CDR1 SGHNT, CDR2 YYREEE (reference sequence). J was trimmed by 9 bases and V by 0 bases; bases with no gene match: 7. In nucleotides, the CDR3 is TGTGCCAGCAGCTTGGTCGCGGGAGGGCCAGGTGAGCAGTTCTTC. It translates to CASSLVAGGPGEQFF.

This clone was observed a handful of times. The CDR3 reads CASSAGGHRNEKLFF. The CDR3 nucleotides read TGTGCCAGCAGCGCAGGGGGACACCGTAATGAAAAACTGTTTTTT. The V and J genes are TRBV14 and TRBJ1-4, with 7 bases aligning to TRBD1. CDR1 and CDR2 (germline): SGHDN, FVKESK. The CDR3 loop spans 15 amino acids. V lost 5 bases, J lost 4 bases, and 7 bases stayed unmatched.